Following are 11 T cell receptor beta chains from one sample sequenced in a study of OX40 agonist ivuxolimab in advanced cancers. The library was built by means of the immunoSEQ multiplex PCR assay. Held by TCRdb, this immuneACCESS table contains in-frame sequences only and omits some clones. Under half of the omission traces to an unresolved V gene where checked; the cause of the rest is unknown. The sample has more than 45,000 clones on record, 70% to 90% of them singletons. Around 1.5% of the sample belongs to the ten largest clones. This specimen consisted of CD4+ or CD8+ T cells sorted from blood, obtained in a trial of the OX40 agonist ivuxolimab. The receptors stem from an adult with an advanced solid tumor such as melanoma, head and neck, liver or kidney cancer.

The CDR3 here is CASSRGGLGFRDNQPQHF. The CDR3, as DNA: TGTGCCAGTAGTAGGGGTGGTCTAGGTTTTCGGGACAATCAGCCCCAGCATTTT. The J gene is TRBJ1-5, the V gene TRBV19; D is unresolved. The CDR3 length is 18 residues. V was pared by 4 bases and J by 3 bases, with 22 bases between. The V gene's germline CDR1 is LNHDA and CDR2 SQIVND (reference sequence).

The sample holds a few counts of this clone. The rearrangement links TRBV19 to TRBJ1-6; a possible D gene is TRBD1 (5 bases). The CDR3 is 16 residues long. Germline values: CDR1 LNHDA, CDR2 SQIVND (reference sequence). V was clipped by 4 bases and J by 0 bases, with 10 bases between them. In nucleotides, the CDR3 is TGTGCCAGTAGTACCGGGGGAAGCTCCTATAATTCACCCCTCCACTTT. Its protein product is CASSTGGSSYNSPLHF. The entire variable domain, with the rest obtained from reference TRBV19 and TRBJ1-6, is as follows: DGGITQSPKYLFRKEGQNVTLSCEQNLNHDAMYWYRQDPGQGLRLIYYSQIVNDFQKGDIAEGYSVSREKKESFPLTVTSAQKNPTAFYLCASSTGGSSYNSPLHFGNGTRLTVT.

V is TRBV6-1 and J is TRBJ2-1, with 7 positions matching TRBD1. Unmatched junction bases numbered 8, after V lost 5 bases and J lost 4 bases. In germline, CDR1 is MNHNS, CDR2 SASEGT. This CDR3 has 15 amino acids. Written as DNA, the CDR3 is TGTGCCAGCAGTAGACGACAGGGTAGTTACAATGAGCAGTTCTTC. This gives the protein CASSRRQGSYNEQFF.

This rearrangement joins TRBV19 to TRBJ1-5; 8 nucleotides match TRBD1. V trimming: 5 bases; J trimming: 7 bases; junction bases outside the gene matches: 10. The V gene's germline CDR1 is LNHDA and CDR2 SQIVND (reference sequence). The CDR3 has 15 residues. The CDR3 here is CASSSAGGGKQPQHF. The CDR3, as DNA: TGTGCCAGTAGTTCCGCAGGGGGCGGGAAACAGCCCCAGCATTTT.

The chain carries TRBV28 and TRBJ2-5, with TRBD1 matching over 10 bases. The J call may be incorrect, as the DNA end agrees better with TRBJ2-7. CDR1 and CDR2 (germline): MDHEN, SYDVKM. The length of the CDR3 is 14 residues. In nucleotides, the CDR3 is TGTGCCAGTTGGACCCGACAGGGGGCTTACGAGCAGTACTTC. Its protein product is CASWTRQGAYEQYF.

V gene TRBV7-2 combines with J gene TRBJ1-1, with no clear D. Looked up from germline, CDR1 is SGHTA and CDR2 is FQGNSA. CDR3 length equals 16 residues. V was pared by 4 bases and J by 0 bases, with 15 bases between. This CDR3 reads CASSSAGGFMNTEAFF. The CDR3 DNA is TGTGCCAGCAGCTCCGCCGGCGGTTTCATGAACACTGAAGCTTTCTTT.

This chain's CDR3 is CASSGREEETQYF. In DNA, the CDR3 is TGTGCCAGCAGTGGGCGGGAGGAAGAGACCCAGTACTTC. The chain employs TRBV2 and TRBJ2-5; 8 positions match TRBD2. The V gene end was trimmed by 4 bases and the J gene end by 3 bases; junction bases not matched to a gene: 1. This CDR3 is 13 amino acids long. Per the germline V gene, CDR1 is SNHLY and CDR2 is FYNNEI.

This clone was found a few times. The J gene is TRBJ1-3, the V gene TRBV2; D is uncertain. Deletions cut 2 bases from V and 0 bases from J, with 8 bases between. The CDR3 is made up of 15 amino acids. CDR1 and CDR2 from the germline V gene are SNHLY and FYNNEI. Here the CDR3 DNA reads TGTGCCAGCAGTGAACAGGAATTCTCTGGAAACACCATATATTTT. It specifies CASSEQEFSGNTIYF. The whole variable domain, filled in from reference TRBV2 and TRBJ1-3, reads EPEVTQTPSHQVTQMGQEVILRCVPISNHLYFYWYRQILGQKVEFLVSFYNNEISEKSEIFDDQFSVERPDGSNFTLKIRSTKLEDSAMYFCASSEQEFSGNTIYFGEGSWLTVV.

The rearrangement uses TRBV11-2 and TRBJ1-1; unclear D gene. Germline values: CDR1 SGHAT, CDR2 FQNNGV. The CDR3 totals 14 residues. V lost 0 bases and J lost 5, with 10 bases in between. This chain's CDR3 is CASSLDGPGTEAFF. CDR3 nucleotides: TGTGCCAGCAGCTTAGACGGGCCGGGGACTGAAGCTTTCTTT.

In this sample, this clone turned up once. CDR3 in DNA: TGTGCCAGCAGCCAAGATCTCGGACTCGGGGACTATGGCTACACCTTC. Residues: CASSQDLGLGDYGYTF. V usage is TRBV4-2 and J usage is TRBJ1-2, with unresolved D. This CDR3 comprises 16 residues. Germline values: CDR1 LGHNA, CDR2 YNFKEQ. V lost 0 bases to trimming and J lost 3 bases, with 14 bases between them.

The chain is built from TRBV6-6 and TRBJ2-1; D unresolved. Trimming removed 6 bases from V and 0 bases from J, with 15 bases in between. The CDR3 sequence is 16 residues long. Germline CDR1 is MNHNY and CDR2 is SVGAGI (reference sequence). This CDR3 is CASSLSDLSSYNEQFF. The CDR3 DNA reads as TGTGCCAGCAGCCTGAGTGACTTGTCCTCCTACAATGAGCAGTTCTTC.